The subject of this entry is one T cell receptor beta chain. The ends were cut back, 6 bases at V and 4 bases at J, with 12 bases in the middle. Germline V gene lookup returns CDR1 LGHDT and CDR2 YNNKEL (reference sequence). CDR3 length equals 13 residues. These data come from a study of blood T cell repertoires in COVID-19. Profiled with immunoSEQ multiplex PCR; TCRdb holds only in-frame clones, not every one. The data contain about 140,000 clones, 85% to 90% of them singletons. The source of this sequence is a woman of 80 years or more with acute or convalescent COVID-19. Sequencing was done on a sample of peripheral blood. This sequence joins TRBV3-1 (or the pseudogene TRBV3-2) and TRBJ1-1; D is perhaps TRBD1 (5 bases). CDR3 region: CASSPTGFTEAFF. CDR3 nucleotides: TGTGCCAGCAGTCCCACAGGATTCACTGAAGCTTTCTTT.